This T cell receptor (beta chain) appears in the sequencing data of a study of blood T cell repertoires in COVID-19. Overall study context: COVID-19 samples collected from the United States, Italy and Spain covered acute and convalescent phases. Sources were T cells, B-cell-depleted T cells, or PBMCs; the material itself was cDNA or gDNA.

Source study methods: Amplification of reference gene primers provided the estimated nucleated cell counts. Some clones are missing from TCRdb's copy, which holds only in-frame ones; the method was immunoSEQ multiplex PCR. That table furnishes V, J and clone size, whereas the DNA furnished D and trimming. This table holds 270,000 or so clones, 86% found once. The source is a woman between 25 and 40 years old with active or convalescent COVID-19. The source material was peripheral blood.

The CDR3 protein is CASSDGQGASNQPQHF. The DNA of the CDR3 is TGTGCCAGCAGTGACGGACAGGGGGCGAGCAATCAGCCCCAGCATTTT. This chain uses TRBV2 with TRBJ1-5, with 11 bases aligning to TRBD1. The CDR3 length is 16 residues. From germline, CDR1 is SNHLY and CDR2 FYNNEI. V dropped 3 bases and J dropped 1; count of bases not matched to a gene: 2.